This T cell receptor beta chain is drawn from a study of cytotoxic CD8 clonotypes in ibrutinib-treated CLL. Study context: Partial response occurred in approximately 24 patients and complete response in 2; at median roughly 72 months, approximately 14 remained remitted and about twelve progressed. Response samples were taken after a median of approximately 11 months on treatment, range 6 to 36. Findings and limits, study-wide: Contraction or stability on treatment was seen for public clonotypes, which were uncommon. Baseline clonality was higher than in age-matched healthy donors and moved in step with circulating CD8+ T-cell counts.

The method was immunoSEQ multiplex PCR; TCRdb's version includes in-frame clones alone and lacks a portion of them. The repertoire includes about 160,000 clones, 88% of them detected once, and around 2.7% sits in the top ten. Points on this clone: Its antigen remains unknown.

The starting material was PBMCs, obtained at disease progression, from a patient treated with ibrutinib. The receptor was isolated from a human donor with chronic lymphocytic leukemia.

CDR3 sequence: CASSQDRVEKLFF. The CDR3 bases are TGCGCCAGCAGCCAAGATAGGGTTGAAAAACTGTTTTTT. J is TRBJ1-4 and V is TRBV4-1, with D unresolved. The CDR3 spans 13 residues. Germline lookup yields CDR1 MGHRA and CDR2 YSYEKL. The V end was cut by 0 bases, the J end by 7 bases, with 6 bases between.